This T cell receptor beta chain was captured by sequencing in a study of vaccination effects on CD4 cells after COVID-19. The method was immunoSEQ multiplex PCR; TCRdb's version includes in-frame clones alone and lacks a portion of them. This repertoire shows some 20,000 clones, around 70% found once; its top ten account for roughly a sixth. About this clone itself: Its matching antigen is unknown.

Peptide-pool stimulation followed by sequencing identified expanded antigen-specific CD4+ clonotypes in the ViraFEST assay. Cultured cells yielded isolated CD4+ T cells after 10 days. Trimming removed 0 bases at V and 1 base at J, with 3 bases between. The CDR3 length is 13 residues. The germline V gene encodes CDR1 LNHNV and CDR2 YYDKDF (reference sequence). This specimen was CD4+ T cells from PBMCs cultured with HCoV-229E spike peptides, taken before COVID-19 vaccination. This chain uses TRBV15 with TRBJ1-1, with D unclear. The clonotype comes from a human donor who received a COVID-19 vaccine. The CDR3 region is CATSRDPNTEAFF. The CDR3 DNA sequence: TGTGCCACCAGCAGAGATCCGAACACTGAAGCTTTCTTT.